Detailed here is one TCR beta chain. The antigen is not known. These data originate in a study of PD-1 blockade in classical Hodgkin lymphoma. The study's findings and limits: Patients were excluded if nivolumab began under 1 year after ASCT (the autologous transplant). Baseline diversity was lower in partial responders and progressors than complete responders.

The protocol was immunoSEQ multiplex PCR, while the TCRdb copy is restricted to in-frame clones and leaves out a portion. The data show approximately 52,000 clones, around nine tenths seen once. The time point: cycle 4 day 1 (C4D1), after more than 5 weeks of nivolumab. Relapse was seen in all patients after autologous stem cell transplantation, and brentuximab vedotin exposure was variable. Germline lookup yields CDR1 KGHSH and CDR2 LQKENI. The trim removed 0 bases at V and 4 bases at J, leaving 2 bases unmatched. CDR3 size: 15 residues. The TCR comes from a human donor with classical Hodgkin lymphoma. The sequenced sample was peripheral blood mononuclear cells (PBMCs), obtained before the fourth cycle of nivolumab. The chain links TRBV18 to TRBJ1-3; 8 bases are shared with TRBD1. CDR3 loop: CASSPPGTGGNTIYF. The CDR3 DNA is TGTGCCAGCTCACCACCCGGGACAGGAGGAAACACCATATATTTT.